This TCR beta chain was sequenced for a study of blood T cells in healthy people across ages. The second PCR ran about 7 to 12 cycles with a sample-barcoded 5' primer and J-beta primers. MiXCR was run by TCRdb on the 5' RACE reads, yielding one entry per CDR3 protein. The data show more than 700,000 distinct CDR3 sequences, less than 70% seen once. The germline V gene encodes CDR1 MNHEY and CDR2 SVGAGI. V shed 6 bases, J shed 2 bases, and the junction held 6 bases outside the gene matches. CDR3 size: 15 residues. V usage is TRBV6-5 and J usage is TRBJ1-5; TRBD1 matches 8 bases. This receptor was identified in a man at least 80 years old in good health. The sequenced sample consisted of blood. In DNA, the CDR3 is TGTGCCAGCAGAGGGACAGGCTTGGGCAATCAGCCCCAGCATTTT. Protein: CASRGTGLGNQPQHF.